This T cell receptor (beta chain) emerged from a study of T cell responses to AZD1222 COVID-19 vaccine. Sequencing used immunoSEQ multiplex PCR; TCRdb keeps in-frame clones, though not all of them. The table lists 120,000 to 150,000 clones, approximately 94% of them singletons. In its sample, this clone was seen a few times. V dropped 0 bases and J dropped 0 bases, with 7 bases sitting between them. CDR1 is SGHRS and CDR2 is YFSETQ in the germline V gene. This CDR3 region has 15 residues. The sequence was obtained from an adult in good health. The specimen was peripheral blood, collected on day 0 of AZD1222 vaccination. The rearrangement links TRBV5-1 to TRBJ2-1; D is possibly TRBD1 (5 bases). This chain's CDR3 is CASSLGQSSYNEQFF. In nucleotides, the CDR3 is TGCGCCAGCAGCTTGGGACAGAGCTCCTACAATGAGCAGTTCTTC.